The source of this TCR beta chain is a study of cytomegalovirus exposure and HLA in healthy donors. Turning to the study itself: Out of 350 to 400 genotyped donors, roughly 80% belonged to the Caucasian-associated ancestry cluster.

The PCR was carried out with 60 Vbeta primers and 13 Jbeta primers. Clones were read by immunoSEQ multiplex PCR, and TCRdb kept only the in-frame ones, dropping some. The data show 60,000 to 65,000 clones, with roughly 77% seen just once and less than 25% held by the top ten. Germline lookup yields CDR1 SGHTA and CDR2 FQGTGA. This CDR3 region has 16 residues. The junction had 8 bases not matched to a gene; V was cut back by 5 bases and J by 5 bases. Points from the study as a whole: Later analysis suggested links between common viral pathogens and several top significant clusters. Per a later analysis, HLA-associated TCR beta chains showed more clonal expansion than other, equally common TCR beta chains. For most TCR beta V segments, an earlier analysis put the productive rate at about 87% or about 30% of the time.

Turning to this clone: Its specificity is not known.

The chain joins TRBV7-3 to TRBJ2-3, with TRBD2 matching 12 bases. The sequenced sample was PBMCs. The clonotype was recovered from a woman aged 40 to 50 in good health and CMV-seropositive. This CDR3 reads CASSPLAGGPGDTQYF. In DNA, the CDR3 is TGTGCCAGCAGCCCTCTAGCGGGGGGGCCGGGAGATACGCAGTATTTT.